A single sample is the source of the 23 T cell receptor beta chains below, sequenced in a study of Graves' ophthalmopathy and Graves' hyperthyroidism. RNA served as the template for amplifying TCR beta CDR3 regions. HTBI primers were used in a first-round RT-PCR, which preceded a second-round multiplex PCR. TCRdb reprocessed the multiplex PCR reads via MiXCR and lists one record per CDR3 protein. The sample includes a few hundred thousand distinct CDR3 sequences, about 40% of them seen just once. Sequences were obtained from peripheral blood or thyroid tissue (not recorded which). The receptors derive from an adult man with Graves' hyperthyroidism.

This clonotype appeared many times. This sequence joins TRBV7-9 and TRBJ1-2; 9 nucleotides line up with TRBD1. CDR3 length: 15 residues. Per the germline V gene, CDR1 is SEHNR and CDR2 is FQNEAQ (reference sequence). Trimming removed 5 bases from V and 5 bases from J; junction bases left unmatched: 9. The CDR3 coding sequence is TGTGCCAGCAGCGTGGGGACAGGGAATACTTATGGCTACACCTTC. Translating it yields CASSVGTGNTYGYTF.

In its sample, this clonotype was seen a few times. The V call is TRBV7-9, the J call TRBJ2-2, with 7 positions matching TRBD1. The ends lost 5 bases at V and 8 bases at J; junction bases unmatched: 8. The CDR3 runs 14 residues. In germline, CDR1 is SEHNR, CDR2 FQNEAQ (reference sequence). CDR3 nucleotides: TGTGCCAGCAGCCAGGGGACAGTTGGTGGGGAGCTGTTTTTT. Amino acid sequence: CASSQGTVGGELFF.

The chain recombines TRBV9 with TRBJ2-5, with D possibly being TRBD2 (6 bases). Germline values: CDR1 SGDLS, CDR2 YYNGEE. The CDR3 extends over 15 amino acids. The germline V and J ends were trimmed by 4 bases and 2 bases, with 15 bases remaining between them. The CDR3 coding sequence is TGTGCCAGCAGCCCTCGGGAGAACCTACAAGAGACCCAGTACTTC. The encoded protein is CASSPRENLQETQYF.

This clonotype was counted only a few times. The genes are TRBV9 and TRBJ1-1, with a tentative D call TRBD1 (6 bases). This CDR3 has 15 residues. V was shortened by 6 bases and J by 6 bases, with 21 bases between the two germline ends. Germline V gives CDR1 SGDLS, CDR2 YYNGEE. The DNA for the CDR3 is TGTGCCAGCACTTCAGGTCTCCAGGGGAAACCTGAAGCTTTCTTT. The encoded protein is CASTSGLQGKPEAFF.

Remarks on this clonotype: An end of the junction does not agree with germline; a read error may underlie this. The J gene is TRBJ1-1, the V gene TRBV6-2 or TRBV6-3; D uncertain. The CDR3 runs 11 residues. Germline-derived CDR1 and CDR2 are MNHEY and SVGEGT. The CDR3 sequence is CASSGNTEALF. The CDR3 nucleotides are TGTGCCAGCTCGGGGAACACTGAAGCTCTCTTT.

About this clonotype itself: A junction boundary mismatches the germline segment, possibly from a read error. V and J are TRBV2 and TRBJ2-5; D uncertain. This CDR3 region has 12 residues. Germline V CDR1 and CDR2: SNHLY, FYNNEI. The CDR3 bases are TGCGCCAGCATGTCCCGGGAAGAGACCCAGTACTTC. Amino acid sequence: CASMSREETQYF.

The chain has TRBV10-3 and TRBJ2-3, with D possibly TRBD1 on 7 matching bases. CDR1 and CDR2 (germline): ENHRY, SYGVKD. CDR3 size: 17 residues. The ends were cut back, 0 bases at V and 5 bases at J, with 18 bases in the middle. The CDR3 spells CAISESFGGGWEDTQYF. CDR3 DNA: TGTGCCATCAGTGAGTCGTTTGGAGGGGGCTGGGAAGATACGCAGTATTTT.

This clonotype appeared once. At one boundary the junction diverges from the germline segment, which might be a read error. The chain employs TRBV7-7 and TRBJ1-4; 8 bases fit TRBD1. The CDR3 covers 15 residues. Germline assignment: CDR1 SSHAT and CDR2 FNYEAQ (reference sequence). CDR3 amino acids: CASSPAGTGYEKLFF. CDR3 DNA: TGTGCTAGCAGCCCCGCCGGGACAGGTTACGAAAAACTGTTTTTT.

The genes are TRBV6-5 and TRBJ1-4; TRBD1 might be the D (5 bases). The V end lost 6 bases, the J end lost 8 bases, and 16 bases lay between the germline ends. This CDR3 has 14 amino acids. Germline values: CDR1 MNHEY, CDR2 SVGAGI. In DNA form, the CDR3 reads TGTGCCAGCAGCACTGGGACGGCCGAGGAAAAACTGTTTTTT. Amino acids: CASSTGTAEEKLFF.

This clonotype was picked up a small number of times. The chain carries TRBV5-4 and TRBJ1-1; tentatively, D is TRBD1 (6 bases). Germline assignment: CDR1 SGHNT and CDR2 YYREEE (reference sequence). The CDR3 loop spans 13 amino acids. V dropped 4 bases and J dropped 6 bases, with 13 bases sitting between them. CDR3 residues: CASSQTGRPEAFF. For the CDR3, the DNA is TGTGCCAGCAGCCAAACAGGGAGACCTGAAGCTTTCTTT. The full variable domain, in which reference TRBV5-4 and TRBJ1-1 provide the parts outside the CDR3, is ETGVTQSPTHLIKTRGQQVTLRCSSQSGHNTVSWYQQALGQGPQFIFQYYREEENGRGNFPPRFSGLQFPNYSSELNVNALELDDSALYLCASSQTGRPEAFFGQGTRLTVV.

This chain uses TRBV4-2 with TRBJ2-2, with D possibly TRBD1 on 5 matching bases. The germline CDR1 and CDR2 sequences are LGHNA and YNFKEQ. This CDR3 spans 16 amino acids. Trimming left V 2 bases short and J 6 bases short, with 16 bases between. DNA of the CDR3: TGTGCCAGCAGCCAAATACGGCAGGGTGGGGCCGGGGAGCTGTTTTTT. This sequence encodes CASSQIRQGGAGELFF.

The CDR3 region has the DNA TGTGCCAGCAGTGTCCACTCCAATCAGCCCCCGAACACCGGGGAGCTGTTTTTT. This encodes CASSVHSNQPPNTGELFF. The chain carries TRBV6-1 and TRBJ2-2; D unresolved. The germline gives CDR1 MNHNS, CDR2 SASEGT. Trimming took 4 bases from V and 0 from J, leaving 18 bases between them. This CDR3 has 18 residues.

Notes on this clonotype: This may stem from a read error, because a much larger clone lies one nucleotide away. It is likely a read error, because the conserved phenylalanine at the end of the CDR3 is missing. The V call is TRBV24-1, the J call TRBJ1-5; D is possibly TRBD1 (6 bases). Trimming took off 5 bases at V and 5 bases at J, with 12 bases between the two ends. The CDR3 covers 14 residues. The germline gives CDR1 KGHDR, CDR2 SFDVKD. The CDR3 sequence is CATSGAGVHQPQHL. CDR3 DNA: TGTGCCACCAGTGGGGCAGGGGTGCATCAGCCCCAGCATCTT.

The sample holds many counts of this clonotype. The chain joins TRBV2 to TRBJ2-7; 8 bases align to TRBD2. This CDR3 has 15 amino acids. After removal of 3 bases from V and 2 bases from J, the junction contained 6 bases not matched to a gene. Germline loops: CDR1 SNHLY, CDR2 FYNNEI. Written as DNA, the CDR3 is TGTGCCAGCAGTGAGGGGAGCGGGGGAACCTACGAGCAGTACTTC. This translates into CASSEGSGGTYEQYF.

V is TRBV29-1 and J is TRBJ1-1, with 7 positions matching TRBD1. The CDR3 runs to 12 residues. The ends lost 8 bases at V and 4 bases at J; junction bases unmatched: 7. CDR1 is SQVTM, CDR2 ANQGSEA, per germline. The DNA of the CDR3 is TGCAGCTTCGGACAGGCTCCCACTGAAGCTTTCTTT. This codes for CSFGQAPTEAFF.

A word on this clonotype: This may come from a read error, since a much larger clone is one base off. V usage is TRBV2 and J usage is TRBJ1-4; D is unclear. This CDR3 is built from 13 residues. Per the germline V gene, CDR1 is SNHLY and CDR2 is FYNNEI. The CDR3 loop is CASGDLVYEKLFF. The CDR3 DNA reads as TGTGCCAGCGGTGACCTAGTATATGAAAAACTGTTTTTT.

In its sample, this clonotype was seen a few times. This clone may be a read error of a much larger clone one base away. V is TRBV10-3 and J is TRBJ2-7; D is ambiguous. Germline V CDR1 and CDR2: ENHRY, SYGVKD. V lost 1 base and J lost 5, with 3 bases in between. This CDR3 has 11 amino acids. CDR3 residues: CAISEFNEQYF. The CDR3 nucleotides read TGTGCCATCAGTGAGTTCAACGAGCAGTACTTC.

This chain uses TRBV7-6 with TRBJ2-3; 7 bases map to TRBD1. The CDR3 is 13 residues long. CDR1 and CDR2 from the germline V gene are SGHVS and FNYEAQ. V shed 5 bases, J shed 5 bases, and the junction held 4 bases outside the gene matches. CDR3 bases: TGTGCCAGCAGCATGAGACAGGGAGATACGCAGTATTTT. This codes for CASSMRQGDTQYF. Full variable domain (missing parts from reference TRBV7-6 and TRBJ2-3): GAGVSQSPRYKVTKRGQDVALRCDPISGHVSLYWYRQALGQGPEFLTYFNYEAQQDKSGLPNDRFSAERPEGSISTLTIQRTEQRDSAMYRCASSMRQGDTQYFGPGTRLTVL.

The genes are TRBV7-2 and TRBJ2-3; weak D call: TRBD2 (6 bases). The CDR3 runs to 18 residues. Germline lookup yields CDR1 SGHTA and CDR2 FQGNSA. V dropped 3 bases and J dropped 5 bases, with 24 bases sitting between them. The CDR3, as DNA: TGTGCCAGCAGCTTCCTAAGGCGGGGCGGGAACAGAGGAGATACGCAGTATTTT. Protein sequence: CASSFLRRGGNRGDTQYF. The complete variable domain, with remaining parts taken from reference TRBV7-2 and TRBJ2-3, reads GAGVSQSPSNKVTEKGKDVELRCDPISGHTALYWYRQSLGQGLEFLIYFQGNSAPDKSGLPSDRFSAERTGGSVSTLTIQRTQQEDSAVYLCASSFLRRGGNRGDTQYFGPGTRLTVL.

In its sample, this clonotype was seen many times. The chain links TRBV7-2 to TRBJ2-7; D remains unclear. The CDR3 is 15 residues long. Germline values: CDR1 SGHTA, CDR2 FQGNSA. Trimming shortened V by 2 bases and J by 0 bases, and 11 bases separated the two germline ends. Here the CDR3 DNA reads TGTGCCAGCAGCTTAAGGTCTGGGCGCTCCTACGAGCAGTACTTC. Amino acids: CASSLRSGRSYEQYF.

This clonotype occurred many times. This chain links TRBV20-1 with TRBJ1-1, with D possibly being TRBD1 (5 bases). Germline loops: CDR1 DFQATT, CDR2 SNEGSKA (reference sequence). The V end lost 1 base, the J end lost 4 bases, and 7 bases lay between the germline ends. This CDR3 has 12 residues. The CDR3 reads CSARGGGTEAFF. In DNA form, the CDR3 reads TGCAGTGCTAGAGGCGGGGGCACTGAAGCTTTCTTT.

The chain carries TRBV7-9 and TRBJ2-5; D is uncertain. V lost 0 bases and J lost 9, with 11 bases in between. There are 13 residues in the CDR3. Germline CDR1 reads SEHNR; CDR2 reads FQNEAQ (reference sequence). CDR3 DNA: TGTGCCAGCAGCTTAGCAGTAAATCAGCCCCAGTACTTC. Its protein product is CASSLAVNQPQYF.

This clonotype was found many times. This chain links TRBV10-3 with TRBJ1-5; D not certain. There are 13 residues in the CDR3. V was cut by 10 bases and J by 1 base, with 11 bases left in between. Germline lookup yields CDR1 ENHRY and CDR2 SYGVKD. CDR3 sequence reads: CATAGLSNQPQHF. The CDR3 bases are TGTGCCACCGCGGGCCTCAGCAATCAGCCCCAGCATTTT.